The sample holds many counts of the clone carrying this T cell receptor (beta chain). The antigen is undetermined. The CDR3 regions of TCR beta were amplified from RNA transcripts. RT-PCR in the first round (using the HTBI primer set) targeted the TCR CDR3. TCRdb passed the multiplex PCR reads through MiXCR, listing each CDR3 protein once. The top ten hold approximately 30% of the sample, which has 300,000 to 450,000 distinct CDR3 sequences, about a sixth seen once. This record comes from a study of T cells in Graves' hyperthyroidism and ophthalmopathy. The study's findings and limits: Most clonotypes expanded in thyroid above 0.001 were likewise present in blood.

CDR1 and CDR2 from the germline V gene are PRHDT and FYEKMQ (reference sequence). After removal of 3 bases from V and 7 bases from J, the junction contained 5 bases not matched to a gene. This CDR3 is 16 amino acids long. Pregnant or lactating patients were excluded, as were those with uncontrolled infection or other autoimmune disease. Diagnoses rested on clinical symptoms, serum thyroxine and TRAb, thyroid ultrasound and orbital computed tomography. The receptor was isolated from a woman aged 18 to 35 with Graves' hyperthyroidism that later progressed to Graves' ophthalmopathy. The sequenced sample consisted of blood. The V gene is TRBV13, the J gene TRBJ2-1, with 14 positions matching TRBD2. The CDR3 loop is CASSFGTSGSGNEQFF. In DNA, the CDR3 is TGTGCCAGCAGCTTCGGGACTAGCGGGAGTGGGAATGAGCAGTTCTTC.